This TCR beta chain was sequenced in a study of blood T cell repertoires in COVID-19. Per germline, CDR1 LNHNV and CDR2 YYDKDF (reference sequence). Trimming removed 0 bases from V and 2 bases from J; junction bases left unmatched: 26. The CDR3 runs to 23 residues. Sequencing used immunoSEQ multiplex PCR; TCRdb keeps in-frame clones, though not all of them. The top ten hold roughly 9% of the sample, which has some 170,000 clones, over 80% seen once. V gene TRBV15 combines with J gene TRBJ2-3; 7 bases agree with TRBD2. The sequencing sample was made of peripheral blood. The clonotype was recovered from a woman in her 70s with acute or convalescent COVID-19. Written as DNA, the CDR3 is TGTGCCACCAGCAGAGATCCCCATTGGCTAGCGGAGGGAAATAGGAGGGTCACAGATACGCAGTATTTT. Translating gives CATSRDPHWLAEGNRRVTDTQYF.